The rows below give T cell receptor beta chains drawn from one sample of a study of cytomegalovirus exposure and HLA in healthy donors. TCRdb keeps only in-frame clones here, not all; method: immunoSEQ multiplex PCR. The repertoire consists of 50,000 to 65,000 clones, with 75% to 85% occurring once and the leading ten covering about 51%. The specimen sequenced was PBMCs. The receptors shown here come from a man in his fifties in good health and CMV-seropositive. Each CDR3 is given with its conserved first and last residue. D genes are given only for firm matches. The size entry is marked missing in some rows and otherwise reads once, few, many or a size class.

V	size	J	D	CDR3	DNA
TRBV30	NA	TRBJ2-7	TRBD2	CAWSPPGGDYEQYF	TGTGCCTGGAGTCCTCCGGGGGGGGATTACGAGCAGTACTTC
TRBV5-1	NA	TRBJ1-2	NA	CASSSFPSGTNYGYTF	TGCGCCAGCAGCTCATTTCCTTCGGGAACTAACTATGGCTACACCTTC
TRBV7-2	NA	TRBJ1-2	NA	CACSTRSYGYTF	TGTGCCTGTTCGACCAGGTCCTATGGCTACACCTTC
TRBV6-4	NA	TRBJ2-1	NA	CASSALQGTGEQFF	TGTGCCAGCAGTGCTCTACAGGGGACTGGTGAGCAGTTCTTC
TRBV6-5	NA	TRBJ2-7	NA	CASSYGPNSYEQYF	TGTGCCAGCAGTTACGGGCCGAACTCCTACGAGCAGTACTTC
TRBV14	NA	TRBJ2-5	NA	CASSQPSMEGAQYF	TGTGCCAGCAGCCAGCCAAGTATGGAAGGGGCCCAGTACTTC
TRBV6-5	NA	TRBJ2-2	TRBD1	CASSRQGLTGELFF	TGTGCCAGCAGCCGACAGGGGCTGACCGGGGAGCTGTTTTTT
TRBV6-1	NA	TRBJ1-1	NA	CASSEAAATNTEAFF	TGTGCCAGCAGTGAAGCAGCAGCGACGAACACTGAAGCTTTCTTT
TRBV6-5	NA	TRBJ2-1	TRBD1	CASLGTGGKNEQFF	TGTGCCAGCCTCGGGACAGGAGGTAAAAATGAGCAGTTCTTC
TRBV5-6	NA	TRBJ1-2	NA	CASSQDRPYYGYTF	TGTGCCAGCAGTCAAGACAGACCCTACTATGGCTACACCTTC
TRBV18	once	TRBJ1-5	TRBD1	CASSPIGGSSNQPQHF	TGTGCCAGCTCACCAATAGGGGGCTCGAGCAATCAGCCCCAGCATTTT
TRBV19	NA	TRBJ2-7	NA	CASSIGAIAEQYF	TGTGCCAGTAGTATAGGTGCAATCGCGGAGCAGTACTTC
TRBV7-3	NA	TRBJ2-2	TRBD1	CASQTGLGGELFF	TGTGCCAGCCAGACAGGGCTGGGCGGGGAGCTGTTTTTT
TRBV30	NA	TRBJ2-7	NA	CAWSAGPGYEQYF	TGTGCCTGGAGTGCTGGCCCGGGCTACGAGCAGTACTTC
TRBV27	NA	TRBJ2-7	TRBD1	CASSLTGVASYEQYF	TGTGCCAGCAGTTTGACAGGGGTAGCCTCCTACGAGCAGTACTTC
TRBV6-5	NA	TRBJ1-1	NA	CASSETGVNTEAFF	TGTGCCAGCAGTGAAACCGGGGTGAACACTGAAGCTTTCTTT
TRBV6-5	NA	TRBJ2-7	TRBD2	CASGSSGYEQYF	TGTGCCAGCGGGTCTAGCGGCTACGAGCAGTACTTC
TRBV4-2	NA	TRBJ2-2	TRBD1	CASSQGQGRVNTGELFF	TGTGCCAGCAGCCAAGGACAGGGCCGTGTGAACACCGGGGAGCTGTTTTTT
TRBV13	NA	TRBJ2-1	TRBD1	CASSFGVGQYNEQFF	TGTGCCAGCAGCTTCGGCGTGGGACAGTACAATGAGCAGTTCTTC
TRBV6-5	NA	TRBJ1-1	NA	CASSYGGGSSTEAFF	TGTGCCAGCAGTTACGGGGGGGGCAGTTCCACTGAAGCTTTCTTT
TRBV11-3	NA	TRBJ2-5	TRBD2	CASSFGGTSGYQETQYF	TGTGCCAGCAGTTTTGGAGGGACTAGCGGTTATCAAGAGACCCAGTACTTC
TRBV6-4	NA	TRBJ2-7	TRBD1	CASSDGQAPSYEQYF	TGTGCCAGCAGTGACGGACAGGCCCCTTCCTACGAGCAGTACTTC
TRBV19	once	TRBJ2-1	TRBD2	CASMTTSGGRWGNEQFF	TGTGCCAGTATGACGACTAGCGGGGGGCGATGGGGGAATGAGCAGTTCTTC
TRBV5-4	NA	TRBJ2-7	NA	CASSLGWGREQYF	TGTGCCAGCAGCTTGGGCTGGGGGCGCGAGCAGTACTTC
TRBV11-2	NA	TRBJ2-2	TRBD1	CDSSLSGTGGGTGELFF	TGTGACAGCAGCTTATCCGGGACAGGGGGGGGAACCGGGGAGCTGTTTTTT
TRBV2	NA	TRBJ2-3	NA	CASSEGLPNTDTQYF	TGTGCCAGCAGTGAGGGACTCCCTAACACAGATACGCAGTATTTT
TRBV5-1	few	TRBJ1-2	NA	CASSLEAGNYGYTF	TGCGCCAGCAGCTTGGAAGCGGGTAACTATGGCTACACCTTC
TRBV5-5	NA	TRBJ2-7	NA	CASSLAGWGPGADEQYF	TGTGCCAGCAGCTTGGCCGGTTGGGGACCAGGGGCGGACGAGCAGTACTTC
TRBV11-2	NA	TRBJ2-7	NA	CASSPRVGLSSLNYEQYF	TGTGCCAGCAGCCCACGAGTTGGCTTGTCGAGTCTGAACTACGAGCAGTACTTC
TRBV7-9	NA	TRBJ2-1	TRBD1	CASSLRRGQGGDEQFF	TGTGCCAGCAGCTTAAGACGAGGACAGGGGGGCGATGAGCAGTTCTTC
TRBV5-1	once	TRBJ2-7	NA	CASRDLPSGYDEQYF	TGCGCCAGCAGGGACCTCCCAAGCGGGTACGACGAGCAGTACTTC
TRBV7-2	NA	TRBJ2-1	TRBD2	CVSSGTGLAGFAVEQFF	TGTGTCAGCAGCGGCACGGGACTAGCGGGATTTGCTGTGGAGCAGTTCTTC
TRBV28	once	TRBJ1-5	NA	CASSLTVRGNQPQHF	TGTGCCAGCAGTCTGACCGTGAGGGGCAATCAGCCCCAGCATTTT
TRBV11-1	NA	TRBJ2-1	TRBD2	CASSLGLAGFYNEQFF	TGTGCCAGCAGCTTAGGGCTAGCGGGTTTCTACAATGAGCAGTTCTTC
TRBV7-2	NA	TRBJ2-1	NA	CASSLLHANEQFF	TGTGCCAGCAGCTTGTTACATGCCAATGAGCAGTTCTTC
TRBV9	NA	TRBJ2-7	NA	CASSVDSEGGAWEQYF	TGTGCCAGCAGCGTCGACTCTGAAGGGGGGGCCTGGGAGCAGTACTTC
TRBV4-3	NA	TRBJ1-6	TRBD1	CASSQEGGQGSSYNSPLHF	TGCGCCAGCAGCCAAGAGGGGGGACAGGGGAGCTCCTATAATTCACCCCTCCACTTT
TRBV6-5	NA	TRBJ2-7	TRBD1	CASTPGDRVREQYF	TGTGCCAGCACCCCGGGTGACAGGGTACGCGAGCAGTACTTC
TRBV28	NA	TRBJ2-7	NA	CASSFSLIALSYEQYF	TGTGCCAGCAGTTTTTCGCTGATAGCGCTCTCCTACGAGCAGTACTTC
TRBV2	NA	TRBJ1-2	NA	CAGRRGYSNYGYTF	TGTGCCGGCCGCCGGGGTTACTCTAACTATGGCTACACCTTC
TRBV7-9	NA	TRBJ2-4	TRBD1	CASSEHRDRDIQYF	TGTGCCAGCAGCGAACACAGGGACAGGGACATTCAGTACTTC
TRBV4-2	once	TRBJ1-5	NA	CASSGGGNQPQHF	TGTGCCAGCAGCGGGGGCGGCAATCAGCCCCAGCATTTT
TRBV9	NA	TRBJ1-6	NA	CASSSGLISYNSPLHF	TGTGCCAGCAGCTCGGGACTGATCTCCTATAATTCACCCCTCCACTTT
TRBV29-1	NA	TRBJ2-1	NA	CSVEYEVGVF	TGCAGCGTGGAATACGAGGTAGGAGTCTTC
TRBV7-9	NA	TRBJ2-3	TRBD1	CASSLGTGTDTQYF	TGTGCCAGCAGCTTGGGGACAGGGACAGATACGCAGTATTTT